These 10 T cell receptor beta chains came from one sample sequenced in a study of shared T cell receptors in the human thymus. Repertoires were generated with immunoSEQ multiplex PCR, while TCRdb's copy carries only in-frame clones and drops some. Among about 660,000 clones listed, approximately 90% were seen once. A further study also used this sample, focusing on human thymus T cells.

What was sequenced was thymocytes. The source of these receptors is a boy in the first two years of life with a congenital heart defect.

This CDR3 is CASSQLYTSGTSDLSANTGELFF. Here the CDR3 DNA reads TGTGCCAGCAGCCAGCTTTACACATCCGGGACTAGCGACCTATCTGCGAACACCGGGGAGCTGTTTTTT. The V and J genes are TRBV4-2 and TRBJ2-2, with TRBD2 matching 10 bases. In germline, CDR1 is LGHNA, CDR2 YNFKEQ. V dropped 3 bases and J dropped 0; count of bases not matched to a gene: 22. The CDR3 contains 23 residues.

The chain links TRBV5-1 to TRBJ2-4; a weak D match, TRBD2 (6 bases). The CDR3 runs to 16 residues. Trimming shortened V by 3 bases and J by 3 bases, and 16 bases separated the two germline ends. The germline V gene encodes CDR1 SGHRS and CDR2 YFSETQ. In DNA form, the CDR3 reads TGCGCCAGCAGCTCAGTGGCGGGGATAGGCAAAAACATTCAGTACTTC. It encodes CASSSVAGIGKNIQYF. Using reference TRBV5-1 and TRBJ2-4 for the parts outside the CDR3, the full variable domain is KAGVTQTPRYLIKTRGQQVTLSCSPISGHRSVSWYQQTPGQGLQFLFEYFSETQRNKGNFPGRFSGRQFSNSRSEMNVSTLELGDSALYLCASSSVAGIGKNIQYFGAGTRLSVL.

The chain couples TRBV27 to TRBJ2-7; TRBD2 matches 11 bases. With 5 bases clipped from V and 7 bases from J, the junction kept 19 bases outside the gene matches. There are 18 residues in the CDR3. Germline loops: CDR1 MNHEY, CDR2 SMNVEV (reference sequence). The DNA for the CDR3 is TGTGCCAGCAGTCTACTACCAGCCGGGACTAGCGGCCTTGGGGAGCAGTACTTC. Its protein is CASSLLPAGTSGLGEQYF.

The rearrangement links TRBV5-6 to TRBJ2-7; 7 positions agree with TRBD1. After removal of 0 bases from V and 5 bases from J, the junction contained 11 bases not matched to a gene. The CDR3 contains 16 residues. The germline V gene has CDR1 SGHDT and CDR2 YYEEEE. In nucleotides, the CDR3 is TGTGCCAGCAGCTTGGGGTTAGGCCAGGGGGTGGACGAGCAGTACTTC. Amino acids: CASSLGLGQGVDEQYF. Complete variable domain (other parts from reference TRBV5-6 and TRBJ2-7): DAGVTQSPTHLIKTRGQQVTLRCSPKSGHDTVSWYQQALGQGPQFIFQYYEEEERQRGNFPDRFSGHQFPNYSSELNVNALLLGDSALYLCASSLGLGQGVDEQYFGPGTRLTVT.

V gene TRBV27 combines with J gene TRBJ2-7, with D perhaps TRBD1 (6 bases). Per germline, CDR1 MNHEY and CDR2 SMNVEV (reference sequence). The length of the CDR3 is 17 residues. Trimming pared 6 bases from V and 1 base from J, leaving 22 bases between. This chain's CDR3 is CASSPRGATGPSYEQYF. CDR3 coding DNA: TGTGCCAGCAGCCCACGGGGTGCGACAGGACCATCCTACGAGCAGTACTTC.

J is TRBJ2-7 and V is TRBV27; 15 positions match TRBD2. CDR3 length: 22 amino acids. V was pared by 3 bases and J by 3 bases, with 21 bases of the junction left unmatched. Germline loops: CDR1 MNHEY, CDR2 SMNVEV (reference sequence). CDR3 loop: CASSFLARGRWTSGRGLYEQYF. DNA of the CDR3: TGTGCCAGCAGTTTCTTGGCCAGGGGGCGTTGGACTAGCGGGAGGGGGCTCTACGAGCAGTACTTC.

This sequence joins TRBV4-1 and TRBJ2-7; unclear D gene. The germline gives CDR1 MGHRA, CDR2 YSYEKL. The CDR3 covers 12 residues. V shed 0 bases and J shed 6 bases, with 6 bases lying between them. CDR3 region: CASSQDASEQYF. The CDR3 nucleotides read TGCGCCAGCAGCCAAGATGCGTCCGAGCAGTACTTC.

This clone was recorded a few times. The gene calls are TRBV28 and TRBJ1-1, with 8 positions matching TRBD1. Germline assignment: CDR1 MDHEN and CDR2 SYDVKM. The CDR3 covers 14 residues. After removal of 5 bases from V and 3 bases from J, the junction contained 5 bases not matched to a gene. The CDR3 sequence: CASSADRVDTEAFF. In nucleotides, the CDR3 is TGTGCCAGCAGTGCGGACAGGGTTGACACTGAAGCTTTCTTT.

The chain carries TRBV5-8 and TRBJ1-1, with a tentative D call TRBD1 (5 bases). This CDR3 has 13 residues. V lost 3 bases and J 3 bases, leaving 9 bases between the germline ends. Germline values: CDR1 SGHTS, CDR2 YDEGEE. The CDR3 coding sequence is TGTGCCAGCAGCTGGGGGGTTGACACTGAAGCTTTCTTT. Translation: CASSWGVDTEAFF.

The table lists this clone with a few counts. The chain has TRBV7-6 and TRBJ2-1, with 8 bases that match TRBD1. Per germline, CDR1 SGHVS and CDR2 FNYEAQ. The CDR3 loop spans 16 amino acids. With 4 bases clipped from V and 5 bases from J, the junction kept 10 bases outside the gene matches. As DNA, the CDR3 is TGTGCCAGCAGCTGGGGACAGGCCCGGGTAAACAATGAGCAGTTCTTC. It is translated as CASSWGQARVNNEQFF. Full variable domain (outside the CDR3, taken from reference TRBV7-6 and TRBJ2-1): GAGVSQSPRYKVTKRGQDVALRCDPISGHVSLYWYRQALGQGPEFLTYFNYEAQQDKSGLPNDRFSAERPEGSISTLTIQRTEQRDSAMYRCASSWGQARVNNEQFFGPGTRLTVL.